These 2 T cell receptor beta chains were all obtained from the same sample, sequenced in a study of T cells in Graves' hyperthyroidism and ophthalmopathy. The investigators amplified TCR beta CDR3 regions from RNA transcripts. RT-PCR in the first round (using the HTBI primer set) targeted the TCR CDR3. MiXCR was run by TCRdb on the multiplex PCR reads, yielding one entry per CDR3 protein. The sample shows 150,000 or so distinct CDR3 sequences, roughly 10% of them seen only once. Sequenced: blood. The receptors were gathered from a woman between 18 and 29 years old with Graves' hyperthyroidism that later progressed to Graves' ophthalmopathy.

This chain connects TRBV7-2 to TRBJ1-1; D ambiguous. Germline V gene sequence: CDR1 SGHTA, CDR2 FQGNSA. Trimming removed 4 bases at V and 5 bases at J, with 11 bases between. CDR3 length: 13 residues. This CDR3 is CASSSNWVTEAFF. The CDR3, as DNA: TGTGCCAGCAGCTCAAACTGGGTGACTGAAGCTTTCTTT.

In its sample, this clonotype was seen many times. V gene TRBV3-1 combines with J gene TRBJ1-5; unclear D gene. CDR3 size: 15 residues. Per germline, CDR1 LGHDT and CDR2 YNNKEL (reference sequence). V lost 6 bases, J lost 0 bases, and 12 bases lay in between. CDR3 nucleotide sequence: TGTGCCAGCAGGGCCTCGGAAAATAGCAATCAGCCCCAGCATTTT. This codes for CASRASENSNQPQHF. Complete variable domain (other parts from reference TRBV3-1 and TRBJ1-5): DTAVSQTPKYLVTQMGNDKSIKCEQNLGHDTMYWYKQDSKKFLKIMFSYNNKELIINETVPNRFSPKSPDKAHLNLHINSLELGDSAVYFCASRASENSNQPQHFGDGTRLSIL.